This T cell receptor beta chain was identified in a study of CD8 T cells in Susac syndrome. Study details: Each patient with Susac syndrome, at the time of blood draw, was therapy-naive, on corticosteroids, or on intravenous immunoglobulin alone.

With random hexamers, roughly 0.45 to 1 ug RNA was reverse transcribed. Each CDR3 protein gets one entry after TCRdb re-called the immunoSEQ multiplex PCR reads with MiXCR. The table shows some 96,000 distinct CDR3 sequences, with around 95% occurring only once. A remark on this clonotype: Its antigen is still unknown.

Study observations and caveats: Susac-specific public clones numbered about 16 in total CD8+ repertoires (and 4 or 5 in CD8+ TEMRA repertoires).

This clonotype originated in a human donor with Susac syndrome. The sample comprised CD8+ T cells from PBMCs.

In DNA, the CDR3 is TGTGCCAGCAGCTTCGGGGGCCGCTCTGGGGCCAACGTCCTGACTTTC. Encoded protein: CASSFGGRSGANVLTF. The genes are TRBV3-1 and TRBJ2-6, with D perhaps given as TRBD1 or TRBD2 (6 bases each). This CDR3 comprises 16 residues. Germline V gives CDR1 LGHDT, CDR2 YNNKEL (reference sequence). V gave up 5 bases and J gave up 0 bases, with 11 bases separating them.